Described below is a single TCR beta chain sequence and its context. The assay was immunoSEQ multiplex PCR, and TCRdb's table has in-frame clones only and misses some. The sample shows some 340,000 clones, around 83% of them seen only once. This sample was taken from a study of blood T cell repertoires in COVID-19. Study-level background: Spain, Italy and the United States supplied samples that represented acute and convalescent COVID-19. The cDNA or gDNA used as material had been derived from T cells, B-cell-depleted T cells, or PBMCs.

Participants were aged 18 to 89 years from roughly 26 US areas. Among Cohort 3 donors, those recovered had two negative PCRs, clearance, or symptom resolution. V lost 4 bases and J lost 0, with 19 bases in between. CDR3 size: 19 residues. Germline V gene lookup returns CDR1 MNHNS and CDR2 SASEGT. The rearrangement joins TRBV6-1 to TRBJ1-6; possibly TRBD1 for D (5 bases). The TCR comes from a woman aged 45-65 years who had recovered from COVID-19. The sequenced sample was PBMCs or T cells enriched from blood (not recorded which). In DNA, the CDR3 is TGTGCCAGCAGTGGTAAGACAGTCGGAGCGAGCTCCTATAATTCACCCCTCCACTTT. Amino acid sequence: CASSGKTVGASSYNSPLHF.